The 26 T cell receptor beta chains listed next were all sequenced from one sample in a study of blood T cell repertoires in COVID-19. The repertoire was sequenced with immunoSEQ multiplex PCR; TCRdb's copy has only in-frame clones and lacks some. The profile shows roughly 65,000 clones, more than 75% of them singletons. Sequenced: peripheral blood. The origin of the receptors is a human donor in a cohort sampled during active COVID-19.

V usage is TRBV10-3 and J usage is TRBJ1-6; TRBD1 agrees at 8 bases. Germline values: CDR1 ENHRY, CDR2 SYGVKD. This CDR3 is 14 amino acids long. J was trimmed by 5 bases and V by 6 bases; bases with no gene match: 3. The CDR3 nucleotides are TGTGCCATCAGGGACAGGGTTAATAATTCACCCCTCCACTTT. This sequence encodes CAIRDRVNNSPLHF.

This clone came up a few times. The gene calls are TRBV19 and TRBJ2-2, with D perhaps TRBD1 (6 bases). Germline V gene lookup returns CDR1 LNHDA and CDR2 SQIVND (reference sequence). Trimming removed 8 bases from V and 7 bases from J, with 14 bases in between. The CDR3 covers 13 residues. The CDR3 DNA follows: TGTGCCAGTCGAACGGGACACCGCGGGGAGCTGTTTTTT. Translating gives CASRTGHRGELFF.

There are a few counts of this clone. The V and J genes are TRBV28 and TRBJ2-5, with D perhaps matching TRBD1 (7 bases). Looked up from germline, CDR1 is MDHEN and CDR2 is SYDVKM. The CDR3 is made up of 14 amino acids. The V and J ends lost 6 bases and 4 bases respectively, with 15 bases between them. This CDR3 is CASRTQGRSETQYF. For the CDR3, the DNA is TGTGCCAGCAGGACACAGGGGAGGTCAGAGACCCAGTACTTC.

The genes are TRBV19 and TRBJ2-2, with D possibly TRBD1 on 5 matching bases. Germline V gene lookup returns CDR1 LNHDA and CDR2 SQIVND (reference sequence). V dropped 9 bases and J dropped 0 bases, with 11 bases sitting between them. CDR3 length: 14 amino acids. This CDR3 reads CASRPRANTGELFF. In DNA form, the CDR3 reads TGTGCCAGCCGGCCCAGGGCGAACACCGGGGAGCTGTTTTTT.

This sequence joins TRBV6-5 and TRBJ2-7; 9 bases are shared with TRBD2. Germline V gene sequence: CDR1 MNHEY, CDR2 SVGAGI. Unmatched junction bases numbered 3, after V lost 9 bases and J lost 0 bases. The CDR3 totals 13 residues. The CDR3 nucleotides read TGTGCCAGTGCGACTAGCGGCTCCTACGAGCAGTACTTC. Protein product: CASATSGSYEQYF.

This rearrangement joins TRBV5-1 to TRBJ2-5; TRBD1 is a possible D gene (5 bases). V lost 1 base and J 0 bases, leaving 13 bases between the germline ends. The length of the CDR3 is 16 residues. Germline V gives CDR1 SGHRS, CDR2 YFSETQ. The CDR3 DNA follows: TGCGCCAGCAGCTTGCAACCGACAGTCCACCAAGAGACCCAGTACTTC. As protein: CASSLQPTVHQETQYF. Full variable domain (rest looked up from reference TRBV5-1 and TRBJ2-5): KAGVTQTPRYLIKTRGQQVTLSCSPISGHRSVSWYQQTPGQGLQFLFEYFSETQRNKGNFPGRFSGRQFSNSRSEMNVSTLELGDSALYLCASSLQPTVHQETQYFGPGTRLLVL.

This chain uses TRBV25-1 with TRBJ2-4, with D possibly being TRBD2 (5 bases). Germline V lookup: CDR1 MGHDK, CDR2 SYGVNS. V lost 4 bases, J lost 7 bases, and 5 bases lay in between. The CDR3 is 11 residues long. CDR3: CASSGGNIQYF. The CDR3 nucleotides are TGTGCCAGCAGTGGAGGGAACATTCAGTACTTC.

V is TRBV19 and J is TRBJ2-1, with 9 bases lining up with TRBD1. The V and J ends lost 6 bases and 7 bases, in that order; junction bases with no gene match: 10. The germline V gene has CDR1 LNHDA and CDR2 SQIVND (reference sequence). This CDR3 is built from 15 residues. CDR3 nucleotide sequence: TGTGCCAGTAGATCCGGGACAGGGCCTTGGAATGAGCAGTTCTTC. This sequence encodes CASRSGTGPWNEQFF.

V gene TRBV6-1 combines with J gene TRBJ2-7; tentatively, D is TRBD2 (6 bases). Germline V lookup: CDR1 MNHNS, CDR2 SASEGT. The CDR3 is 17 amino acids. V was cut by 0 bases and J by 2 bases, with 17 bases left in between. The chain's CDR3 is CASSEALLARPPYEQYF. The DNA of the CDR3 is TGTGCCAGCAGTGAAGCCCTACTAGCTCGACCACCCTACGAGCAGTACTTC.

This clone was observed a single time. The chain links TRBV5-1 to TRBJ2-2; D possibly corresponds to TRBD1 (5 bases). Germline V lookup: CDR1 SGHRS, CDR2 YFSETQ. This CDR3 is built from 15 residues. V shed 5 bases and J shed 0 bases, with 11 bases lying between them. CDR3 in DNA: TGCGCCAGCAGTCCCAGGGTATCGAACACCGGGGAGCTGTTTTTT. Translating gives CASSPRVSNTGELFF.

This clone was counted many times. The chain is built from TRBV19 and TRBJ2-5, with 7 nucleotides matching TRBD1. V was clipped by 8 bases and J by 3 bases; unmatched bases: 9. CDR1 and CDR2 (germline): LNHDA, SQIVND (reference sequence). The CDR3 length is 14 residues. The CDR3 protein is CASGLRGLEETQYF. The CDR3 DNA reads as TGTGCCAGTGGACTGAGGGGGCTGGAAGAGACCCAGTACTTC.

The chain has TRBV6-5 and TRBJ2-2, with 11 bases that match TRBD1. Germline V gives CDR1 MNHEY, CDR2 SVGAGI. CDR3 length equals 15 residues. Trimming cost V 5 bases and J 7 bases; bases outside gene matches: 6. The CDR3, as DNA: TGTGCCAGCAGTCTAAGGACAGGGGGCATCGGGGAGCTGTTTTTT. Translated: CASSLRTGGIGELFF.

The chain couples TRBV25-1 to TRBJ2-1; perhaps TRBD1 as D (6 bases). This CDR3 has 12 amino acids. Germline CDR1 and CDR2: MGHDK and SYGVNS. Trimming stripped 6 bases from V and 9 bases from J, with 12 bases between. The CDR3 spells CASSLKGVEQFF. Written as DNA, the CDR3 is TGTGCCAGCAGCCTGAAGGGGGTTGAGCAGTTCTTC. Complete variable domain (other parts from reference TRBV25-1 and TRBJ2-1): EADIYQTPRYLVIGTGKKITLECSQTMGHDKMYWYQQDPGMELHLIHYSYGVNSTEKGDLSSESTVSRIRTEHFPLTLESARPSHTSQYLCASSLKGVEQFFGPGTRLTVL.

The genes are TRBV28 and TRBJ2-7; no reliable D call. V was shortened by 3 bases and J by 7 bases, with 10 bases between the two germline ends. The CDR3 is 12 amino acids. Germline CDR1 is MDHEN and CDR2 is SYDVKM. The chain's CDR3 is CASSFGASEQYF. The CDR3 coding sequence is TGTGCCAGCAGTTTTGGAGCCAGTGAGCAGTACTTC.

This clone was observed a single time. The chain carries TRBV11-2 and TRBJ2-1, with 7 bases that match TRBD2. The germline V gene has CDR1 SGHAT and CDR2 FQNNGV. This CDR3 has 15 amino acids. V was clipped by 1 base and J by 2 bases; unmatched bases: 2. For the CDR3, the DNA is TGTGCCAGCAGCTTAGCTAGCGGACCCTACAATGAGCAGTTCTTC. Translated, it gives CASSLASGPYNEQFF. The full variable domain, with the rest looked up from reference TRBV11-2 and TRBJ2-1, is EAGVAQSPRYKIIEKRQSVAFWCNPISGHATLYWYQQILGQGPKLLIQFQNNGVVDDSQLPKDRFSAERLKGVDSTLKIQPAKLEDSAVYLCASSLASGPYNEQFFGPGTRLTVL.

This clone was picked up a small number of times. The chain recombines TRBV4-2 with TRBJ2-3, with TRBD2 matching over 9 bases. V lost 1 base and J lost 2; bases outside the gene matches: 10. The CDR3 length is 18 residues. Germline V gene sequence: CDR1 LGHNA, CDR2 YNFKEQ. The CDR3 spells CASSQGDLAGRITDTQYF. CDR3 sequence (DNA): TGTGCCAGCAGCCAAGGCGATCTAGCGGGACGCATCACAGATACGCAGTATTTT.

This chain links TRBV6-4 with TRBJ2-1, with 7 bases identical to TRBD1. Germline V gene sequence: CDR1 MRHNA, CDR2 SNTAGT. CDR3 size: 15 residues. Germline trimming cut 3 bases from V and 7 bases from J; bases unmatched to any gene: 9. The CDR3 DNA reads TGTGCCAGCAGTGAACAGGGGTCAGCTAGGAATGAGCAGTTCTTC. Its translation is CASSEQGSARNEQFF.

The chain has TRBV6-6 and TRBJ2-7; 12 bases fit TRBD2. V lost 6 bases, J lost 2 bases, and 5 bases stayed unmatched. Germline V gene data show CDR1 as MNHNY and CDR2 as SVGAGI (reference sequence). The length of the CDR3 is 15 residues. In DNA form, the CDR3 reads TGTGCCAGCAGAAGACTAGCGGGAGATCCCTACGAGCAGTACTTC. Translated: CASRRLAGDPYEQYF.

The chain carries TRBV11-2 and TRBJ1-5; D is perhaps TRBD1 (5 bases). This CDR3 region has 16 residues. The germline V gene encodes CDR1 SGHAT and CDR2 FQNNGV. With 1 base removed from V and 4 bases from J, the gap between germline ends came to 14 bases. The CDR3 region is CASSLGVRGGNQPQHF. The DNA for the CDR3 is TGTGCCAGCAGCTTAGGGGTTAGGGGTGGTAATCAGCCCCAGCATTTT.

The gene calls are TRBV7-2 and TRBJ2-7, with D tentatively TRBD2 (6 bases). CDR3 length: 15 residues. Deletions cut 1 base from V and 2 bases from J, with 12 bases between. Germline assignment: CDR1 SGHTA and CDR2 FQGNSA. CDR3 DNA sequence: TGTGCCAGCAGCTTAGTCGGGAGCGGGCCCTACGAGCAGTACTTC. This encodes CASSLVGSGPYEQYF. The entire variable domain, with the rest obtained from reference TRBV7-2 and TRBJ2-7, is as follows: GAGVSQSPSNKVTEKGKDVELRCDPISGHTALYWYRQSLGQGLEFLIYFQGNSAPDKSGLPSDRFSAERTGGSVSTLTIQRTQQEDSAVYLCASSLVGSGPYEQYFGPGTRLTVT.

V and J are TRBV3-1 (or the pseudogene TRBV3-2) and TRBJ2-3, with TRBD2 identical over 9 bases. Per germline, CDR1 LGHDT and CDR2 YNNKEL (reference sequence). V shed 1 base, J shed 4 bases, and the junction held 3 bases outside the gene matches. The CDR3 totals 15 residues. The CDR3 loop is CASSQVAGVPDTQYF. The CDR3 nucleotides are TGTGCCAGCAGCCAAGTAGCGGGAGTCCCAGATACGCAGTATTTT.

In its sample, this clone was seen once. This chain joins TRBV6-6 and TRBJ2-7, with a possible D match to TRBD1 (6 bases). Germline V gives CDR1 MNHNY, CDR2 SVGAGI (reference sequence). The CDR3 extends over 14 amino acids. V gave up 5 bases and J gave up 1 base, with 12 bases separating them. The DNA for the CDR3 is TGTGCCAGCAGTCCCGCGGACAGTTCCTACGAGCAGTACTTC. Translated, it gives CASSPADSSYEQYF.

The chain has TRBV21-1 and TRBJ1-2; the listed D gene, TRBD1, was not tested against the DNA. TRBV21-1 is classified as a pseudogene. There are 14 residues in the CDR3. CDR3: CASSNGTANYGYTF. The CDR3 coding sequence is TGTGCCAGCAGCAATGGGACAGCTAACTATGGCTACACCTTC.

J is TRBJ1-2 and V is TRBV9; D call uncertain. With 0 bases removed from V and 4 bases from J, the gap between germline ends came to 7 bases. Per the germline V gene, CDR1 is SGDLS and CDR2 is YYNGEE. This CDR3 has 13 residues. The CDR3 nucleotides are TGTGCCAGCAGCGTAGGACGGGGCTATGGCTACACCTTC. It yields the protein CASSVGRGYGYTF.

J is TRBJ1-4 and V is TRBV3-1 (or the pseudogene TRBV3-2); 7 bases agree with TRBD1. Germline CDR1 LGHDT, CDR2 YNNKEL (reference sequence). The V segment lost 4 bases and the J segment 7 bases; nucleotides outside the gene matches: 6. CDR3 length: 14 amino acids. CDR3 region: CASSPKGGGEKLFF. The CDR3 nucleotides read TGTGCCAGCAGCCCGAAAGGGGGCGGTGAAAAACTGTTTTTT.

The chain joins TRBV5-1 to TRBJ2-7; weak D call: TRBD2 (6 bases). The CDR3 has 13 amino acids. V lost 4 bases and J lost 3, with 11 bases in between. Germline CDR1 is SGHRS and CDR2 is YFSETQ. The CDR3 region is CASSRGENYEQYF. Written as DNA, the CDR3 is TGCGCCAGCAGCCGCGGGGAGAACTACGAGCAGTACTTC.